A selection of T cell receptor beta chains follows, all from one sample in a study of early T cells in non-severe SARS-CoV-2 infection. TCRdb recomputed calls from the 5' RACE reads with MiXCR, one row per CDR3 protein. The repertoire has about 120,000 distinct CDR3 sequences, around 13% of them found once; the top ten carry approximately 3.8%. The sample in question was whole blood, obtained at baseline. The receptors originated from an adult who was a healthcare worker with PCR-confirmed SARS-CoV-2 infection or an uninfected control (not recorded which). Each CDR3 is given with its conserved first and last residue. Only part of the rows carry a size: once, few, many, or a class if the clone is expanded.

v_call: TRBV2; j_call: TRBJ2-3; clone_size: NA; cdr3_aa: CASSLGGLNTDTQYF
v_call: TRBV3-1; j_call: TRBJ2-1; clone_size: few; cdr3_aa: CASSTLAENEQFF
v_call: TRBV20-1; j_call: TRBJ2-7; clone_size: NA; cdr3_aa: CSARSGSWGIYEQYF
v_call: TRBV5-1; j_call: TRBJ2-7; clone_size: NA; cdr3_aa: CASSLAPDTSSYEQYF
v_call: TRBV28; j_call: TRBJ1-1; clone_size: few; cdr3_aa: CASRQEMNTEAFF
v_call: TRBV20-1; j_call: TRBJ2-5; clone_size: many; cdr3_aa: CSASGEPGLAGQETQYF
v_call: TRBV15; j_call: TRBJ2-1; clone_size: few; cdr3_aa: CATSGFNEQFF
v_call: TRBV14; j_call: TRBJ2-1; clone_size: few; cdr3_aa: CASSRREYLHEQFF
v_call: TRBV6-4; j_call: TRBJ1-1; clone_size: NA; cdr3_aa: CASRVGTGGNTEAFF
v_call: TRBV27; j_call: TRBJ2-2; clone_size: NA; cdr3_aa: CASKAHTGELFF
v_call: TRBV15; j_call: TRBJ2-7; clone_size: NA; cdr3_aa: CATSLQEGNEQYF
v_call: TRBV5-1; j_call: TRBJ2-7; clone_size: many; cdr3_aa: CASSYRWTGQNSYEQYF
v_call: TRBV28; j_call: TRBJ1-5; clone_size: NA; cdr3_aa: CASSLTDQYSNQPQHF
v_call: TRBV27; j_call: TRBJ1-4; clone_size: many; cdr3_aa: CASSLRPGRAGEKLFF
v_call: TRBV6-5; j_call: TRBJ2-7; clone_size: many; cdr3_aa: CASSSREYEQYF
v_call: TRBV11-2; j_call: TRBJ2-5; clone_size: few; cdr3_aa: CASSHWQAQETQYF
v_call: TRBV7-9; j_call: TRBJ1-2; clone_size: NA; cdr3_aa: CASSLASGEATSGYTF
v_call: TRBV20-1; j_call: TRBJ2-7; clone_size: few; cdr3_aa: CSARDGITEQYF
v_call: TRBV20-1; j_call: TRBJ2-3; clone_size: NA; cdr3_aa: CSAMGMGGGFNTQYF
v_call: TRBV18; j_call: TRBJ2-3; clone_size: few; cdr3_aa: CASSQRGKLDTQYF
v_call: TRBV18; j_call: TRBJ2-1; clone_size: many; cdr3_aa: CASSPSRGGNEQFF
v_call: TRBV4-1; j_call: TRBJ2-5; clone_size: few; cdr3_aa: CASSHTTGTETQYF
v_call: TRBV7-3; j_call: TRBJ2-2; clone_size: few; cdr3_aa: CASSLIGQGRTGELFF
v_call: TRBV5-1; j_call: TRBJ2-7; clone_size: few; cdr3_aa: CASSWEGQGGEQYF
v_call: TRBV28; j_call: TRBJ2-7; clone_size: few; cdr3_aa: CASSLHRPTLALVEQYF
v_call: TRBV5-1; j_call: TRBJ2-2; clone_size: NA; cdr3_aa: CASSSTGGIYTGELFF
v_call: TRBV20-1; j_call: TRBJ1-1; clone_size: many; cdr3_aa: CSARNTEAFF
v_call: TRBV3-1; j_call: TRBJ2-1; clone_size: NA; cdr3_aa: CASSRDYNEQFF
v_call: TRBV7-9; j_call: TRBJ1-1; clone_size: NA; cdr3_aa: CASSSVKGGLYTEAFF
v_call: TRBV5-4; j_call: TRBJ2-1; clone_size: few; cdr3_aa: CASSRGGTSGNYNEQFF
v_call: TRBV20-1; j_call: TRBJ1-3; clone_size: few; cdr3_aa: CSASTIGSGNTIYF
v_call: TRBV18; j_call: TRBJ2-5; clone_size: NA; cdr3_aa: CASSPPPTGAETQYF
v_call: TRBV3-1; j_call: TRBJ2-7; clone_size: NA; cdr3_aa: CASSQDRGLEQYF
v_call: TRBV20-1; j_call: TRBJ2-1; clone_size: few; cdr3_aa: CSARAGRSNEQFF
v_call: TRBV20-1; j_call: TRBJ1-1; clone_size: NA; cdr3_aa: CSARPGQVMNTEAFF
v_call: TRBV5-1; j_call: TRBJ1-2; clone_size: few; cdr3_aa: CASSLALIGMDRRYGYTF
v_call: TRBV6-5; j_call: TRBJ1-2; clone_size: few; cdr3_aa: CASSYSVIGTGDEGYTF
v_call: TRBV7-9; j_call: TRBJ1-2; clone_size: few; cdr3_aa: CASSPGSGGAVGYTF
v_call: TRBV12-3/TRBV12-4; j_call: TRBJ1-6; clone_size: NA; cdr3_aa: CASSFRDHIIQPLHF
v_call: TRBV27; j_call: TRBJ1-2; clone_size: few; cdr3_aa: CASSPDRVLHTF
v_call: TRBV29-1; j_call: TRBJ1-6; clone_size: NA; cdr3_aa: CSVRFQPGYNSPLHF
v_call: TRBV12-3/TRBV12-4; j_call: TRBJ2-1; clone_size: many; cdr3_aa: CASSPAASGRASIDEQFF
v_call: TRBV5-4; j_call: TRBJ2-1; clone_size: few; cdr3_aa: CASSLTGPNYNEQFF
v_call: TRBV7-2; j_call: TRBJ2-3; clone_size: NA; cdr3_aa: CASSPREASDTQYF
v_call: TRBV10-2; j_call: TRBJ2-7; clone_size: few; cdr3_aa: CASSEASAGRYEQYF
v_call: TRBV3-1; j_call: TRBJ2-3; clone_size: few; cdr3_aa: CASSQGLAGPADTQYF
v_call: TRBV6-5; j_call: TRBJ2-7; clone_size: many; cdr3_aa: CASSRGLATYEQYF
v_call: TRBV27; j_call: TRBJ1-3; clone_size: NA; cdr3_aa: CASSMTGENTIYF
v_call: TRBV20-1; j_call: TRBJ2-7; clone_size: NA; cdr3_aa: CSARLAGGPSYEQYF
v_call: TRBV6-1; j_call: TRBJ2-1; clone_size: once; cdr3_aa: CASKETGSYNEQFF
v_call: TRBV18; j_call: TRBJ2-3; clone_size: many; cdr3_aa: CASSPSTDTQYF
v_call: TRBV15; j_call: TRBJ2-5; clone_size: NA; cdr3_aa: CATSRGSAGIQETQYF
v_call: TRBV6-1; j_call: TRBJ1-5; clone_size: NA; cdr3_aa: CASMVSGDQPQHF
v_call: TRBV29-1; j_call: TRBJ2-2; clone_size: few; cdr3_aa: CSVEDDQGSDTGELFF
v_call: TRBV3-1; j_call: TRBJ2-1; clone_size: few; cdr3_aa: CASSQAEWKFF
v_call: TRBV19; j_call: TRBJ1-1; clone_size: many; cdr3_aa: CASTHRGDVNTEAFF
v_call: TRBV4-1; j_call: TRBJ1-1; clone_size: many; cdr3_aa: CASRDHRGRLTEAFF
v_call: TRBV27; j_call: TRBJ1-2; clone_size: NA; cdr3_aa: CASTSLRAAINYGYTF
v_call: TRBV6-5; j_call: TRBJ2-7; clone_size: NA; cdr3_aa: CASSYSGVGYEQYF
v_call: TRBV2; j_call: TRBJ2-4; clone_size: few; cdr3_aa: CASSPDSTNIQYF